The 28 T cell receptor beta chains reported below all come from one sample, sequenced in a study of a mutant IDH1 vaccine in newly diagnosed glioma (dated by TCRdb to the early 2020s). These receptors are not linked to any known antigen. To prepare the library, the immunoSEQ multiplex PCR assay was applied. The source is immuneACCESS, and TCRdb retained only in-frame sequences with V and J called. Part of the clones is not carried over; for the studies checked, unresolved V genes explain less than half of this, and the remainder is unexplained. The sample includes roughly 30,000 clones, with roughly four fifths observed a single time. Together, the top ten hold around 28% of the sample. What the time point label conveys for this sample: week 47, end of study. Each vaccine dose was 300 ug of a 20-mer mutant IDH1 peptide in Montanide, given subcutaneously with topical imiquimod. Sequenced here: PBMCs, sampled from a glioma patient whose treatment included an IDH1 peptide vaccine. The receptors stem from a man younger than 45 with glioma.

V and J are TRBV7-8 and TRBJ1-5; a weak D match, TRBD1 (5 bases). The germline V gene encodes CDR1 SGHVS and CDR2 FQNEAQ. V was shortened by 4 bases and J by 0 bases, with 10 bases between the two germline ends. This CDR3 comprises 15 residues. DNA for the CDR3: TGTGCCAGCAGCTCGGGGACCGTTAGCAATCAGCCCCAGCATTTT. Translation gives CASSSGTVSNQPQHF.

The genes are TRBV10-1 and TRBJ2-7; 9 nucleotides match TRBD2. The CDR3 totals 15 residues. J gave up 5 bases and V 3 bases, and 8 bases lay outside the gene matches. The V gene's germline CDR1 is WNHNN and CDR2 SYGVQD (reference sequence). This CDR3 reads CASSDWSGRFDEQYF. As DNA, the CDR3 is TGCGCCAGCAGTGATTGGAGCGGGAGGTTCGACGAGCAGTACTTC.

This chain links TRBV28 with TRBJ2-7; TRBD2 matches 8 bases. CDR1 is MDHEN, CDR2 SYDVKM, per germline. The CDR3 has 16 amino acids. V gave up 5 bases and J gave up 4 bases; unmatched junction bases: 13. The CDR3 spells CASSPSGASGLYEQYF. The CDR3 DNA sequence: TGTGCCAGCAGTCCCTCTGGGGCTAGCGGGTTGTACGAGCAGTACTTC.

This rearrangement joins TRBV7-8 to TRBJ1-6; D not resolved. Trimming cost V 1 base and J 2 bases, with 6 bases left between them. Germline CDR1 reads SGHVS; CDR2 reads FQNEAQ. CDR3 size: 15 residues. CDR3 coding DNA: TGTGCCAGCAGCTTAGAAGTAGCCTATAATTCACCCCTCCACTTT. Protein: CASSLEVAYNSPLHF.

CDR3 in amino acids: CASSVSSNYGYTF. CDR3 coding DNA: TGTGCCAGCAGCGTGAGTAGTAACTATGGCTACACCTTC. This chain joins TRBV9 and TRBJ1-2; D unresolved. The ends were cut back, 2 bases at V and 1 base at J, with 6 bases in the middle. From germline, CDR1 is SGDLS and CDR2 YYNGEE. The CDR3 has 13 residues.

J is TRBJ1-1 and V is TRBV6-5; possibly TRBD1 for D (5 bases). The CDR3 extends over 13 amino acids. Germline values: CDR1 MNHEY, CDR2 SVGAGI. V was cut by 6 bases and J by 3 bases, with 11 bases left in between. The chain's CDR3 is CASREPGHTEAFF. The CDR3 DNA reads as TGTGCCAGCAGAGAACCGGGACACACTGAAGCTTTCTTT.

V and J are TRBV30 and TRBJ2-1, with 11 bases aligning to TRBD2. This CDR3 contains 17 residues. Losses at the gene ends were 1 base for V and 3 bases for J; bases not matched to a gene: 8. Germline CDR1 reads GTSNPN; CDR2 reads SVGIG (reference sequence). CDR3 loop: CAWSAHNTSGSYNEQFF. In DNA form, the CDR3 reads TGTGCCTGGAGTGCCCACAACACTAGCGGGAGCTACAATGAGCAGTTCTTC.

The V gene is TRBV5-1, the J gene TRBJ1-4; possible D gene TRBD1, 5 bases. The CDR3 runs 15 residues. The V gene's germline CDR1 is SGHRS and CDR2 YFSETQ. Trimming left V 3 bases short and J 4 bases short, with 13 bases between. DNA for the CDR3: TGCGCCAGCAGCTCCCCCTCAGGGCTTAATGAAAAACTGTTTTTT. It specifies CASSSPSGLNEKLFF.

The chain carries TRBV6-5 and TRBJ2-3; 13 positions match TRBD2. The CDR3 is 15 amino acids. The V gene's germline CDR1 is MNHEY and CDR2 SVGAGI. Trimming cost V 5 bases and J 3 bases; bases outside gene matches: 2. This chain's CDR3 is CASSALAGGTDTQYF. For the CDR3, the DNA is TGTGCCAGCAGTGCACTAGCGGGGGGGACAGATACGCAGTATTTT.

For the CDR3, the DNA is TGCAGCGCTCGGACCTACACAGATACGCAGTATTTT. Translated, it gives CSARTYTDTQYF. V gene TRBV29-1 combines with J gene TRBJ2-3; D is undetermined. The CDR3 contains 12 residues. V lost 7 bases and J 2 bases, leaving 10 bases between the germline ends. CDR1 SQVTM and CDR2 ANQGSEA come from the germline V gene.

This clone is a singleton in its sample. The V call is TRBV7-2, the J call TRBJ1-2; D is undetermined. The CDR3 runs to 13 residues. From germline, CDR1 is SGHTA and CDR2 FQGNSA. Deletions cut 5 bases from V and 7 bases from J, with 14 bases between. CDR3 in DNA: TGTGCCAGCAGCACAAGCTCTTCTGTTGGCTACACCTTC. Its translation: CASSTSSSVGYTF.

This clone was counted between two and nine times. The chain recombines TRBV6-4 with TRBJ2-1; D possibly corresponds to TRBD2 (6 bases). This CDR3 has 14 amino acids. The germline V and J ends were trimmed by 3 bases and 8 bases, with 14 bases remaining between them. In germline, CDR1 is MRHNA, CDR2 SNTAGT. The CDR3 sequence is CASSEVGSGYEQFF. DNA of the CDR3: TGTGCCAGCAGTGAGGTCGGGAGTGGATATGAGCAGTTCTTC.

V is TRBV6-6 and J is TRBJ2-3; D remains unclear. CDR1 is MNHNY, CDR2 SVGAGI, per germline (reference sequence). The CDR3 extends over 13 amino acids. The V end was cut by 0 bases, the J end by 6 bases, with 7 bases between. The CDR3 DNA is TGTGCCAGCAGTTACTCATTAAGGGATACGCAGTATTTT. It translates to CASSYSLRDTQYF.

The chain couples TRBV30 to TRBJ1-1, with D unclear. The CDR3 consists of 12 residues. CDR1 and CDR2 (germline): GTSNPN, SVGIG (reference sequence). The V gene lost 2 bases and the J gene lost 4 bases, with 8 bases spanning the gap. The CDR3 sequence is CAWSRVGTEAFF. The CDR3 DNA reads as TGTGCCTGGAGTCGCGTGGGCACTGAAGCTTTCTTT.

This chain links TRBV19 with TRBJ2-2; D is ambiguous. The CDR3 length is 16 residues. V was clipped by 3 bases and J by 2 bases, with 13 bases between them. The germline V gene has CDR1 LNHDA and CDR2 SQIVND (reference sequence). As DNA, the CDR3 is TGTGCCAGTAGTATCTCCGCAGGCATCAACACCGGGGAGCTGTTTTTT. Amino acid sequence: CASSISAGINTGELFF.

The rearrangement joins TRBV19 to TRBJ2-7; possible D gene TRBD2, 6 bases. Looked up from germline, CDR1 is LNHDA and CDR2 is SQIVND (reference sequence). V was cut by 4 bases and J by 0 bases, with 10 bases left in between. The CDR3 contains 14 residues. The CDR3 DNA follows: TGTGCCAGTAGTAGGGCGGGACTCTCCTACGAGCAGTACTTC. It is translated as CASSRAGLSYEQYF.

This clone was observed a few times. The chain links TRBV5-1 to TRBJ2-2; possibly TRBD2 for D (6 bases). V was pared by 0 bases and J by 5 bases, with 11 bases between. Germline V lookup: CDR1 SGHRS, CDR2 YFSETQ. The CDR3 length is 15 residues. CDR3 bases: TGCGCCAGCAGCTTGGAACTAGCAGAGACCGGGGAGCTGTTTTTT. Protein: CASSLELAETGELFF.

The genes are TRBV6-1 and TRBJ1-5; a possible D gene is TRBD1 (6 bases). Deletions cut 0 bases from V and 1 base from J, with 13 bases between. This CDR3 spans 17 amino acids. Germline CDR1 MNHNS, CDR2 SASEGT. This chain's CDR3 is CASSEAGGAWSNQPQHF. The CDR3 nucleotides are TGTGCCAGCAGTGAAGCGGGGGGGGCTTGGAGCAATCAGCCCCAGCATTTT.

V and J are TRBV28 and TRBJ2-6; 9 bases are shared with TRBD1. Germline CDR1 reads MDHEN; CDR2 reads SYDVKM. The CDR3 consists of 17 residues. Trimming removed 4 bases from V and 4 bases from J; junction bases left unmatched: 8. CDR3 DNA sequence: TGTGCCAGCAGTTACCCCCGGACAGGGGCCGGGGCCAACGTCCTGACTTTC. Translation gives CASSYPRTGAGANVLTF.

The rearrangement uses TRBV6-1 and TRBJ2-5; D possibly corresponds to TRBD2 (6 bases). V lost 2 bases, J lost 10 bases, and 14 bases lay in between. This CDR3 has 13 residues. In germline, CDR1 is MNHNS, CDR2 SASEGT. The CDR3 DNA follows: TGTGCCAGCAGTGAAAATAGGGCCGGGGGCCAGTACTTC. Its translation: CASSENRAGGQYF.

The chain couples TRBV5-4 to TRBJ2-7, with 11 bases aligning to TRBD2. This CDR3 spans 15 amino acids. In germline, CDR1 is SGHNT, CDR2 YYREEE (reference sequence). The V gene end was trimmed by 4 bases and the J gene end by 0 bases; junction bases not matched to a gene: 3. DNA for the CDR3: TGTGCCAGCAGCCTTAGCGGGGGGGCCTCCTACGAGCAGTACTTC. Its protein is CASSLSGGASYEQYF.

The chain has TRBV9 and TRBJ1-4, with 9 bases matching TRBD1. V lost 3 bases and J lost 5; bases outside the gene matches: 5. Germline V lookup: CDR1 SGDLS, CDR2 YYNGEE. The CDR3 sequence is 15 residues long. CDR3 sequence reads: CASSASGTGNEKLFF. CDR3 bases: TGTGCCAGCAGCGCCTCCGGGACAGGGAATGAAAAACTGTTTTTT.

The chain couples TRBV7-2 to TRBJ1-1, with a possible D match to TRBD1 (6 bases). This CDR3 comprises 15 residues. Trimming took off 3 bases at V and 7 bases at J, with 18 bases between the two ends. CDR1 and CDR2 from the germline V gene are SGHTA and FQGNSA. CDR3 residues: CASSLSRGRGDEAFF. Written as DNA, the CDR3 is TGTGCCAGCAGCTTGTCCCGGGGGCGGGGGGATGAAGCTTTCTTT.

The CDR3 nucleotides read TGTGCCAGCAGCTTCGGTTCCCCGCCCCAGCCCCAGCATTTT. Translating gives CASSFGSPPQPQHF. This chain uses TRBV7-9 with TRBJ1-5; D gene uncertain. Looked up from germline, CDR1 is SEHNR and CDR2 is FQNEAQ (reference sequence). This CDR3 contains 14 residues. V lost 3 bases, J lost 7 bases, and 13 bases lay in between.

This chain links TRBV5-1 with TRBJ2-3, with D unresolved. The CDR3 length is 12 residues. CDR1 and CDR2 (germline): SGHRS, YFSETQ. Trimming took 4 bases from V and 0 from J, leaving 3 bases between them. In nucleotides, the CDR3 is TGCGCCAGCAGCGCGAGCACAGATACGCAGTATTTT. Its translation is CASSASTDTQYF.

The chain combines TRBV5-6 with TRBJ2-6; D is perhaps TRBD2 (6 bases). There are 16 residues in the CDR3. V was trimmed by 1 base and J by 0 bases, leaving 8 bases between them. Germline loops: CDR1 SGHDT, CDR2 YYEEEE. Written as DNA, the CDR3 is TGTGCCAGCAGCTTGTGGAGGGACTCTGGGGCCAACGTCCTGACTTTC. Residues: CASSLWRDSGANVLTF.

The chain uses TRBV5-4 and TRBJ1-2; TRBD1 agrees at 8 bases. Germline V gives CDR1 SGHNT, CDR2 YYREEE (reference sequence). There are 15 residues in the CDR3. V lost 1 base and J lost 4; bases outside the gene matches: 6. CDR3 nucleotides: TGTGCCAGCAGCTTGACAGGGGGGGGAGGCTATGGCTACACCTTC. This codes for CASSLTGGGGYGYTF.

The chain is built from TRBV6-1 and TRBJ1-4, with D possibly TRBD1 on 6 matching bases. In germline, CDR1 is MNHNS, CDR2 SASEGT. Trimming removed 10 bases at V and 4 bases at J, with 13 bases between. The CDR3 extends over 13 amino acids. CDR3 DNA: TGTGCCACGATACAGGGATTTAATGAAAAACTGTTTTTT. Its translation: CATIQGFNEKLFF.